Listed below are T cell receptor beta chains from one sample, sequenced in a study of T cell repertoires in cytomegalovirus infection. TCRdb processed the reads anew with MiXCR; each CDR3 protein has one entry. The sample has roughly 78,000 distinct CDR3 sequences; about 40% are singletons. These receptors are not linked to any known antigen. The sample in question was CD8+ T cells from cultured PBMCs, obtained from culture after CMV antigen stimulation. The receptors stem from a human donor in good health (CMV status not recorded). Some clones in this sample may be carry-over from other donors' samples. The CDR3 runs from the conserved cysteine through the conserved F or W. D genes are given only for firm matches. The size field is filled for only some rows; it gives once, few, many or a size class.

cdr3_length | clone_size | d_call | j_call | v_call | cdr3_aa | cdr3_nt
16 | NA | TRBD2 | TRBJ2-3 | TRBV12-3/TRBV12-4 | CASSTTSGGAGDTQYF | TGTGCCAGCAGTACAACTAGCGGGGGGGCTGGAGATACGCAGTATTTT
17 | few | NA | TRBJ2-1 | TRBV3-1 | CASSQGLEPSSYNEQFF | TGTGCCAGCAGCCAAGGTCTAGAACCTAGCTCCTACAATGAGCAGTTCTTC
12 | few | NA | TRBJ1-2 | TRBV7-6 | CASSPDRYGYTF | TGTGCCAGCAGCCCAGACAGATATGGCTACACCTTC
15 | once | NA | TRBJ2-5 | TRBV15 | CATSRDRQYQETQYF | TGTGCCACCAGCAGAGATCGACAGTACCAAGAGACCCAGTACTTC
17 | NA | TRBD2 | TRBJ2-1 | TRBV7-9 | CASSLPGGRSSYNEQFF | TGTGCCAGCAGCCTCCCGGGGGGTCGGAGCTCCTACAATGAGCAGTTCTTC
16 | few | NA | TRBJ2-7 | TRBV7-2 | CASSLAGGAGSYEQYF | TGTGCCAGCAGCTTAGCGGGAGGAGCGGGCTCCTACGAGCAGTACTTC
12 | NA | NA | TRBJ1-2 | TRBV6-8 | CATQVGAGGYTF | TGTGCCACCCAAGTTGGGGCGGGTGGCTACACCTTC
13 | NA | TRBD1 | TRBJ1-1 | TRBV6-5 | CASRYRGNTEAFF | TGTGCCAGCAGGTACAGGGGAAACACTGAAGCTTTCTTT
13 | NA | NA | TRBJ2-7 | TRBV15 | CATSRLISYEQYF | TGTGCCACCAGCAGATTAATTTCCTACGAGCAGTACTTC
17 | few | NA | TRBJ2-7 | TRBV7-2 | CASSLAPGAAPSYEQYF | TGTGCCAGCAGCTTAGCTCCGGGGGCCGCTCCTTCCTACGAGCAGTACTTC
18 | few | TRBD2 | TRBJ2-2 | TRBV12-3/TRBV12-4 | CASSMQQWGGLDTGELFF | TGTGCCAGCAGCATGCAACAGTGGGGGGGTCTCGACACCGGGGAGCTGTTTTTT
15 | NA | TRBD2 | TRBJ2-5 | TRBV28 | CASSQRGGLGETQYF | TGTGCCAGCAGTCAGCGGGGGGGCCTCGGGGAGACCCAGTACTTC
14 | NA | TRBD1 | TRBJ2-7 | TRBV12-5 | CASGFGQGADEQYF | TGTGCTAGTGGTTTCGGGCAGGGGGCAGACGAGCAGTACTTC
17 | NA | NA | TRBJ1-2 | TRBV7-2 | CASSLGSGGPIDYGYTF | TGTGCCAGCAGCTTAGGTTCGGGGGGGCCCATTGACTATGGCTACACCTTC
13 | NA | NA | TRBJ1-5 | TRBV20-1 | CSARPRSNQPQHF | TGCAGTGCTAGACCCAGGTCTAATCAGCCCCAGCATTTT
15 | NA | TRBD1 | TRBJ2-6 | TRBV7-9 | CASSWTGSGANVLTF | TGTGCCAGCAGCTGGACAGGGTCTGGGGCCAACGTCCTGACTTTC
15 | few | TRBD2 | TRBJ2-1 | TRBV11-2 | CASTPLVRGGLEQFF | TGTGCCAGCACCCCGCTGGTGCGGGGGGGCCTGGAGCAGTTCTTC
13 | NA | TRBD1 | TRBJ2-2 | TRBV29-1 | CSGGTGEAGELFF | TGCAGCGGCGGGACAGGAGAGGCCGGGGAGCTGTTTTTT
13 | few | NA | TRBJ1-1 | TRBV11-3 | CASSIAENTEAFF | TGTGCCAGCAGCATCGCAGAGAACACTGAAGCTTTCTTT
11 | NA | NA | TRBJ2-7 | TRBV27 | CASSLGDFMHF | TGTGCCAGCAGTTTAGGGGACTTTATGCACTTC
16 | NA | TRBD1 | TRBJ1-3 | TRBV7-6 | CASSRPGGNSGNTIYF | TGTGCCAGCAGCCGACCAGGGGGCAACTCTGGAAACACCATATATTTT
16 | NA | TRBD1 | TRBJ2-7 | TRBV28 | CASSFGRQGKGYEQYF | TGTGCCAGCAGTTTTGGTAGACAGGGAAAGGGCTACGAGCAGTACTTC
15 | few | TRBD2 | TRBJ2-5 | TRBV12-3/TRBV12-4 | CASSLGLAGGKTQYF | TGTGCCAGCAGTTTAGGACTAGCGGGGGGGAAGACCCAGTACTTC
15 | few | TRBD2 | TRBJ2-1 | TRBV29-1 | CSALSGGGEYNEQFF | TGCAGCGCTCTTAGCGGGGGGGGAGAATACAATGAGCAGTTCTTC
14 | few | NA | TRBJ1-4 | TRBV5-8 | CASSLVGTDEKLFF | TGTGCCAGCAGCTTGGTTGGGACGGATGAAAAACTGTTTTTT
16 | NA | NA | TRBJ2-6 | TRBV2 | CASSEAQGSGANVLTF | TGTGCCAGCAGTGAAGCCCAGGGCTCTGGGGCCAACGTCCTGACTTTC
17 | few | NA | TRBJ1-2 | TRBV4-1 | CASSQEPGQPGYYGYTF | TGCGCCAGCAGCCAAGAGCCAGGACAGCCAGGTTACTATGGCTACACCTTC
14 | few | NA | TRBJ1-2 | TRBV7-2 | CASSFQGGDHGYTF | TGTGCCAGCAGCTTCCAGGGAGGGGATCATGGCTACACCTTC
17 | NA | NA | TRBJ1-5 | TRBV4-1 | CASSQGVGGQGNQPQHF | TGCGCCAGCAGCCAAGGGGTTGGGGGCCAGGGCAATCAGCCCCAGCATTTT
16 | NA | NA | TRBJ1-1 | TRBV6-6 | CATDMTGSTRNTEAFF | TGTGCCACCGATATGACAGGTTCCACCCGGAACACTGAAGCTTTCTTT
20 | few | NA | TRBJ2-6 | TRBV7-2 | CASSLAPLSFSSSGANVLTF | TGTGCCAGCAGCTTAGCGCCTCTCAGCTTCTCTTCCTCTGGGGCCAACGTCCTGACTTTC
15 | many | NA | TRBJ1-1 | TRBV12-3/TRBV12-4 | CASSPVGGANTEAFF | TGTGCCAGCAGCCCTGTTGGGGGGGCGAACACTGAAGCTTTCTTT
13 | once | TRBD1 | TRBJ2-7 | TRBV4-1 | CASSQNRGDEQYF | TGCGCCAGCAGCCAAAACAGGGGCGACGAGCAGTACTTC
11 | NA | NA | TRBJ2-5 | TRBV2 | CASKGFETQYF | TGTGCCAGCAAGGGATTCGAGACCCAGTACTTC
17 | NA | NA | TRBJ2-5 | TRBV11-2 | CASSLKSGLVVGETQYF | TGTGCCAGCAGCTTAAAGTCAGGGTTAGTCGTCGGAGAGACCCAGTACTTC
16 | few | NA | TRBJ2-3 | TRBV11-2 | CASSDRQGGHTDTQYF | TGTGCCAGCAGCGACCGACAGGGAGGCCACACAGATACGCAGTATTTT
14 | NA | NA | TRBJ1-5 | TRBV19 | CASSIRPGHQPQHF | TGTGCCAGTAGTATAAGGCCAGGGCATCAGCCCCAGCATTTT